The rows below give T cell receptor beta chains drawn from one sample of a study of OX40 agonist ivuxolimab in advanced cancers. TCRdb keeps only in-frame clones here, not all; method: immunoSEQ multiplex PCR. The table lists tens of thousands of clones, around 91% of them singletons. Specimen: CD4+ or CD8+ T cells sorted from blood, collected in a trial of the OX40 agonist ivuxolimab. The receptors shown here come from an adult with an advanced solid tumor such as melanoma, head and neck, liver or kidney cancer. Each CDR3 is given with its conserved first and last residue. The order of the fields is CDR3 protein, CDR3 DNA, V gene, J gene, D gene, clone size. A D gene is named only where the DNA matches it firmly. Size is omitted from some rows. Given values are once, few, many or a class for expanded clones.

cdr3_aa: CASRLGHTRAGELFF
cdr3_nt: TGTGCCAGCAGACTCGGACACACCCGAGCCGGGGAGCTGTTTTTT
v_call: TRBV11-2
j_call: TRBJ2-2
d_call: .
clone_size: .

cdr3_aa: CASSIDRETQYF
cdr3_nt: TGTGCCAGTAGTATTGATAGGGAGACCCAGTACTTC
v_call: TRBV19
j_call: TRBJ2-5
d_call: .
clone_size: .

cdr3_aa: CASSSAATSGAYNEQFF
cdr3_nt: TGTGCCAGCAGCTCGGCCGCTACTAGCGGGGCCTACAATGAGCAGTTCTTC
v_call: TRBV7-3
j_call: TRBJ2-1
d_call: TRBD2
clone_size: few

cdr3_aa: CASSELAGAANEQFF
cdr3_nt: TGTGCCAGCAGTGAACTAGCGGGAGCCGCAAATGAGCAGTTCTTC
v_call: TRBV2
j_call: TRBJ2-1
d_call: TRBD2
clone_size: .

cdr3_aa: CASSQTSGTTDTQYF
cdr3_nt: TGTGCCAGCAGCCAGACTAGCGGGACAACAGATACGCAGTATTTT
v_call: TRBV7-3
j_call: TRBJ2-3
d_call: TRBD2
clone_size: .

cdr3_aa: CASSLLTRAFF
cdr3_nt: TGTGCCAGCAGTTTATTAACTCGGGCTTTCTTT
v_call: TRBV28
j_call: TRBJ1-1
d_call: .
clone_size: .

cdr3_aa: CATSISGQGVPYEQYF
cdr3_nt: TGTGCCACCAGCATTAGTGGGCAGGGGGTACCCTACGAGCAGTACTTC
v_call: TRBV15
j_call: TRBJ2-7
d_call: TRBD1
clone_size: .

cdr3_aa: CASSIARNTEAFF
cdr3_nt: TGTGCCAGTAGTATAGCAAGGAACACTGAAGCTTTCTTT
v_call: TRBV19
j_call: TRBJ1-1
d_call: .
clone_size: .

cdr3_aa: CASSLGPGVNTEAFF
cdr3_nt: TGTGCCAGCAGCTTAGGTCCGGGGGTGAACACTGAAGCTTTCTTT
v_call: TRBV7-9
j_call: TRBJ1-1
d_call: .
clone_size: .

cdr3_aa: CASRFRHLQLYNEQFF
cdr3_nt: TGTGCCAGTAGATTCCGGCACCTACAACTTTACAATGAGCAGTTCTTC
v_call: TRBV19
j_call: TRBJ2-1
d_call: .
clone_size: .

cdr3_aa: CASSVGLGDMKTQYF
cdr3_nt: TGTGCCAGCAGCGTAGGTCTGGGAGACATGAAGACCCAGTACTTC
v_call: TRBV9
j_call: TRBJ2-5
d_call: .
clone_size: once

cdr3_aa: CASRDPHYGYTF
cdr3_nt: TGTGCCAGCAGAGACCCGCATTATGGCTACACCTTC
v_call: TRBV2
j_call: TRBJ1-2
d_call: .
clone_size: .

cdr3_aa: CASRTGGTDTQYF
cdr3_nt: TGTGCCAGCAGGACAGGGGGCACAGATACGCAGTATTTT
v_call: TRBV6-1
j_call: TRBJ2-3
d_call: TRBD1
clone_size: once

cdr3_aa: CASRSKETQYF
cdr3_nt: TGTGCCAGCAGATCGAAAGAGACCCAGTACTTC
v_call: TRBV6-5
j_call: TRBJ2-5
d_call: .
clone_size: .